This T cell receptor beta chain was obtained from a study of cytomegalovirus exposure and HLA in healthy donors. This CDR3 is 14 amino acids long. V lost 8 bases, J lost 5 bases, and 19 bases lay in between. Germline assignment: CDR1 SNHLY and CDR2 FYNNEI. Both 60 Vbeta primers and 13 Jbeta primers went into the PCR. Sequencing used immunoSEQ multiplex PCR; TCRdb keeps in-frame clones, though not all of them. Of some 150,000 clones in the sample, over 70% were seen once. The chain recombines TRBV2 with TRBJ2-7; weak D call: TRBD1 (6 bases). This clonotype originated in a man aged 35-49 years in good health and CMV-seropositive. The specimen was PBMCs. CDR3 amino acids: CASGEQGLGNEQYF. The CDR3 nucleotides read TGTGCCAGCGGAGAGCAGGGGTTAGGGAACGAGCAGTACTTC.